The 21 T cell receptor beta chains below all came from one sample that was sequenced in a study of cytomegalovirus exposure and HLA in healthy donors. PCR used 60 Vbeta primers and 13 Jbeta primers. TCRdb's table, derived via immunoSEQ multiplex PCR, lists solely in-frame clones and lacks some. The sample has over 130,000 clones; roughly 77% are singletons. The sequencing input was PBMCs. All receptors come from a human donor in good health.

This clone occurred once. This chain links TRBV7-9 with TRBJ2-5; no firm D call. Near its end, the DNA agrees better with TRBJ2-7, so the J call may be wrong. The CDR3 is 11 residues long. Germline CDR1 reads SEHNR; CDR2 reads FQNEAQ (reference sequence). The CDR3 loop is CASSASYEQYF. CDR3 coding DNA: TGTGCCAGCAGCGCCTCCTACGAGCAGTACTTC.

The chain carries TRBV7-9 and TRBJ1-6; a possible D gene is TRBD1 (5 bases). CDR1 SEHNR and CDR2 FQNEAQ come from the germline V gene (reference sequence). V was clipped by 5 bases and J by 7 bases, with 6 bases between them. CDR3 length equals 12 residues. The DNA of the CDR3 is TGTGCCAGCAGCCGGGGGAATTCACCCCTCCACTTT. Residues: CASSRGNSPLHF.

The V and J genes are TRBV30 and TRBJ1-1, with 7 positions matching TRBD1. Losses at the gene ends were 2 bases for V and 3 bases for J; bases not matched to a gene: 3. Germline values: CDR1 GTSNPN, CDR2 SVGIG (reference sequence). The CDR3 extends over 13 amino acids. The CDR3 DNA reads as TGTGCCTGGAGTCGCAGGGGGTACACTGAAGCTTTCTTT. This translates into CAWSRRGYTEAFF. The full variable domain, completed using reference TRBV30 and TRBJ1-1, is SQTIHQWPATLVQPVGSPLSLECTVEGTSNPNLYWYRQAAGRGLQLLFYSVGIGQISSEVPQNLSASRPQDRQFILSSKKLLLSDSGFYLCAWSRRGYTEAFFGQGTRLTVV.

The table lists this clone with a count of one. The V call is TRBV30, the J call TRBJ1-1; no clear D gene. Between the trimmed V and J ends, which lost 1 base and 3 bases, there was a span of 9 bases. The CDR3 loop spans 13 amino acids. The germline gives CDR1 GTSNPN, CDR2 SVGIG (reference sequence). The CDR3 DNA sequence: TGTGCCTGGAGTGGGTGGTCGGACACTGAAGCTTTCTTT. Residues: CAWSGWSDTEAFF.

The J gene is TRBJ1-4, the V gene TRBV11-2; possible D gene TRBD1, 5 bases. CDR1 is SGHAT and CDR2 is FQNNGV in the germline V gene. CDR3 length equals 13 residues. With 4 bases removed from V and 8 bases from J, the gap between germline ends came to 11 bases. The CDR3 region is CASSWGDGEKLFF. In nucleotides, the CDR3 is TGTGCCAGCAGCTGGGGGGACGGGGAAAAACTGTTTTTT.

The sample holds one count of this clone. The rearrangement links TRBV7-9 to TRBJ2-3; possibly TRBD2 for D (6 bases). V lost 5 bases and J 0 bases, leaving 12 bases between the germline ends. Germline V gene data show CDR1 as SEHNR and CDR2 as FQNEAQ (reference sequence). There are 15 residues in the CDR3. The CDR3 DNA is TGTGCCAGCAGCCAGGACGGGACTAGCACAGATACGCAGTATTTT. Amino acids: CASSQDGTSTDTQYF.

The chain couples TRBV7-6 to TRBJ2-5; 7 positions match TRBD2. This CDR3 has 19 residues. The J segment lost 4 bases and the V segment lost 2 bases, leaving 19 bases of the junction unmatched. CDR1 and CDR2 (germline): SGHVS, FNYEAQ. CDR3 DNA sequence: TGTGCCAGCAGCTTAATTCGGGCTAGCGGAACGGGGAGGGGAGAGACCCAGTACTTC. Translated, it gives CASSLIRASGTGRGETQYF. The whole variable domain, remainder taken from reference TRBV7-6 and TRBJ2-5, is GAGVSQSPRYKVTKRGQDVALRCDPISGHVSLYWYRQALGQGPEFLTYFNYEAQQDKSGLPNDRFSAERPEGSISTLTIQRTEQRDSAMYRCASSLIRASGTGRGETQYFGPGTRLLVL.

J is TRBJ2-5 and V is TRBV6-5, with 8 bases identical to TRBD1. This CDR3 region has 14 residues. Germline CDR1 reads MNHEY; CDR2 reads SVGAGI. The ends lost 4 bases at V and 4 bases at J; junction bases unmatched: 5. The CDR3 sequence is CASSSRQGRETQYF. DNA for the CDR3: TGTGCCAGCAGTTCCAGACAGGGGAGAGAGACCCAGTACTTC.

The table lists this clone with a count of one. This chain links TRBV4-2 with TRBJ2-3; 13 nucleotides match TRBD2. The ends lost 0 bases at V and 6 bases at J; junction bases unmatched: 9. The CDR3 is made up of 18 amino acids. CDR1 LGHNA and CDR2 YNFKEQ come from the germline V gene. CDR3 amino acids: CASSQDPGLAGVPDTQYF. The CDR3 coding sequence is TGTGCCAGCAGCCAAGACCCAGGACTAGCGGGAGTTCCCGATACGCAGTATTTT.

The count of this clone is one. The rearrangement uses TRBV6-1 and TRBJ1-1; the match to TRBD1 covers 12 bases. V dropped 5 bases and J dropped 5; count of bases not matched to a gene: 6. Germline CDR1 MNHNS, CDR2 SASEGT. The length of the CDR3 is 15 residues. The DNA for the CDR3 is TGTGCCAGCAGTCCCGGGACAGGGGGCTTTACTGAAGCTTTCTTT. Translation gives CASSPGTGGFTEAFF.

The genes are TRBV4-1 and TRBJ2-7; 9 bases match TRBD2. V lost 3 bases and J lost 2; bases outside the gene matches: 14. This CDR3 region has 18 residues. CDR1 and CDR2 (germline): MGHRA, YSYEKL. The CDR3 DNA reads as TGCGCCAGCAGCCAGGCGGGGGGGATCGGGGCTCGGACCTACGAGCAGTACTTC. This gives the protein CASSQAGGIGARTYEQYF.

This clone occurred a few times. CDR3 DNA sequence: TGTGCCAGCAGCACTCTATTTGGGACTATGGGATACGATGAGCAGTTCTTC. Translation gives CASSTLFGTMGYDEQFF. V and J are TRBV5-6 and TRBJ2-1, with 7 positions matching TRBD2. CDR1 is SGHDT, CDR2 YYEEEE, per germline. This CDR3 has 17 amino acids. V trimming: 4 bases; J trimming: 8 bases; junction bases outside the gene matches: 18.

The J gene is TRBJ2-6, the V gene TRBV10-3; D is unclear. CDR1 and CDR2 (germline): ENHRY, SYGVKD. CDR3 length: 13 residues. V was trimmed by 8 bases and J by 0 bases, leaving 5 bases between them. For the CDR3, the DNA is TGTGCCATCCCCCTCTCTGGGGCCAACGTCCTGACTTTC. This translates into CAIPLSGANVLTF.

Only one count was recorded for this clone. The V call is TRBV7-9, the J call TRBJ1-5; D is undetermined. V was pared by 1 base and J by 4 bases, with 5 bases between. From germline, CDR1 is SEHNR and CDR2 FQNEAQ (reference sequence). The CDR3 runs to 13 residues. This CDR3 is CASSLGDNQPQHF. In nucleotides, the CDR3 is TGTGCCAGCAGCTTAGGAGATAATCAGCCCCAGCATTTT.

This chain connects TRBV7-3 to TRBJ2-2; 9 bases are a match to TRBD2. J was trimmed by 4 bases and V by 2 bases; bases with no gene match: 8. This CDR3 comprises 17 residues. The germline V gene has CDR1 SGHTA and CDR2 FQGTGA. The CDR3 DNA sequence: TGTGCCAGCAGCTTAGGAGCGGGAGGTACGCGCACCGGGGAGCTGTTTTTT. This gives the protein CASSLGAGGTRTGELFF.

The chain employs TRBV19 and TRBJ2-2, with D perhaps TRBD2 (6 bases). The CDR3 sequence is 15 residues long. Looked up from germline, CDR1 is LNHDA and CDR2 is SQIVND (reference sequence). Trimming left V 3 bases short and J 5 bases short, with 13 bases between. The CDR3 DNA sequence: TGTGCCAGTAGTATCAGCCGGGGGAGGACCGGGGAGCTGTTTTTT. This encodes CASSISRGRTGELFF.

The chain recombines TRBV7-6 with TRBJ2-5; D is possibly TRBD2 (6 bases). CDR1 is SGHVS and CDR2 is FNYEAQ in the germline V gene. V lost 0 bases and J lost 3, with 11 bases in between. CDR3 length: 15 residues. CDR3 sequence: CASSLAGGREETQYF. The DNA for the CDR3 is TGTGCCAGCAGCTTAGCGGGGGGACGGGAAGAGACCCAGTACTTC.

The chain uses TRBV7-9 and TRBJ1-5; no definite D call. Germline lookup yields CDR1 SEHNR and CDR2 FQNEAQ (reference sequence). The CDR3 is 15 amino acids. Trimming shortened V by 1 base and J by 0 bases, and 7 bases separated the two germline ends. CDR3 region: CASSLGTLSNQPQHF. The CDR3, as DNA: TGTGCCAGCAGCTTAGGGACTCTTAGCAATCAGCCCCAGCATTTT. The whole variable domain, filled in from reference TRBV7-9 and TRBJ1-5, reads DTGVSQNPRHKITKRGQNVTFRCDPISEHNRLYWYRQTLGQGPEFLTYFQNEAQLEKSRLLSDRFSAERPKGSFSTLEIQRTEQGDSAMYLCASSLGTLSNQPQHFGDGTRLSIL.

The chain uses TRBV7-9 and TRBJ1-1; weak D call: TRBD1 (6 bases). Per the germline V gene, CDR1 is SEHNR and CDR2 is FQNEAQ (reference sequence). V lost 5 bases, J lost 3 bases, and 25 bases lay in between. This CDR3 contains 18 residues. Here the CDR3 reads CASSPIGGNRETDTEAFF. The DNA of the CDR3 is TGTGCCAGCAGCCCAATTGGGGGTAACAGGGAAACAGACACTGAAGCTTTCTTT.

This clone was seen a single time. V usage is TRBV7-7 and J usage is TRBJ2-2, with D perhaps TRBD1 (6 bases). The germline CDR1 and CDR2 sequences are SSHAT and FNYEAQ (reference sequence). The CDR3 runs to 15 residues. The V end lost 4 bases, the J end lost 5 bases, and 14 bases lay between the germline ends. As DNA, the CDR3 is TGTGCCAGCAGCTCTCGGGCAGGGGAAACCGGGGAGCTGTTTTTT. Its protein is CASSSRAGETGELFF.

The rearrangement uses TRBV5-1 and TRBJ1-3; 8 bases fit TRBD1. Trimming cost V 3 bases and J 4 bases; bases outside gene matches: 9. The CDR3 spans 16 residues. The germline V gene has CDR1 SGHRS and CDR2 YFSETQ. DNA for the CDR3: TGCGCCAGCAGCTGGGGGGCGACAGGGGACGGAAACACCATATATTTT. It translates to CASSWGATGDGNTIYF.